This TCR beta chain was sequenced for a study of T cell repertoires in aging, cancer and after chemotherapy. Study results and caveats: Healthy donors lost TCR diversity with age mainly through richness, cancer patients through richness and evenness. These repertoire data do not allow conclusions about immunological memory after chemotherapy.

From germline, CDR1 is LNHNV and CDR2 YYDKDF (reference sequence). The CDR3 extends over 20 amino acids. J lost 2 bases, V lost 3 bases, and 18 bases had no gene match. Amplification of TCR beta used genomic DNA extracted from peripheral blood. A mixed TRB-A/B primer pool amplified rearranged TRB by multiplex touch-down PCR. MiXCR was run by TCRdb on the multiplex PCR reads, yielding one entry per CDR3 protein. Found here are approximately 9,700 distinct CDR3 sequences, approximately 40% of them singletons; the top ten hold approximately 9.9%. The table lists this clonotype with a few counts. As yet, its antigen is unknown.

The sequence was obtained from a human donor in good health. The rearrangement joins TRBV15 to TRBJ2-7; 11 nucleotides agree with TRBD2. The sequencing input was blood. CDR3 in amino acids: CATSSLIPGLADQTAYEQYF. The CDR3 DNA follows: TGTGCCACCAGCAGCTTGATTCCGGGACTAGCGGACCAAACCGCCTACGAGCAGTACTTC.